The clone carrying this T cell receptor beta chain was seen a few times. Its antigen is still unknown. This entry belongs to a study of response to subunit inactivated influenza vaccine. Overall study findings and caveats: Few new T cells, the authors suggested, are recruited by each seasonal influenza vaccination.

TCRdb reprocessed the RT-PCR reads with MiXCR, giving one entry per CDR3 protein. The repertoire holds 800,000 or so distinct CDR3 sequences, with 21% as singletons. The CDR3 has 14 amino acids. The V gene lost 5 bases and the J gene lost 3 bases, with 11 bases spanning the gap. Germline values: CDR1 SGHRS, CDR2 YFSETQ. The chain couples TRBV5-1 to TRBJ2-2; D possibly corresponds to TRBD2 (5 bases). Sequencing was performed on PBMCs from blood, taken 5 to 6 days after vaccination. This TCR derives from a man aged 45 to 65 who received an inactivated influenza vaccine. In DNA form, the CDR3 reads TGCGCCAGCAGACCGGACGGGGACACCGGGGAGCTGTTTTTT. It yields the protein CASRPDGDTGELFF. Complete variable domain (other parts from reference TRBV5-1 and TRBJ2-2): KAGVTQTPRYLIKTRGQQVTLSCSPISGHRSVSWYQQTPGQGLQFLFEYFSETQRNKGNFPGRFSGRQFSNSRSEMNVSTLELGDSALYLCASRPDGDTGELFFGEGSRLTVL.